These 14 T cell receptor beta chains originate from one sample sequenced in a study of CXCR3 chemokines and chemotherapy response in bladder cancer. TCRdb redid the calling of the PCR reads with MiXCR, one entry per CDR3 protein. The sample includes over 10,000 distinct CDR3 sequences, 12% of them seen just once. Collection took place from a patient whose treatment included neoadjuvant chemotherapy. Receptors originate from a human donor with bladder cancer that did not respond to neoadjuvant chemotherapy.

The chain employs TRBV20-1 and TRBJ2-3, with D uncertain. The CDR3 extends over 12 amino acids. The V end was cut by 1 base, the J end by 2 bases, with 4 bases between. Germline V gives CDR1 DFQATT, CDR2 SNEGSKA (reference sequence). The CDR3 region is CSARANTDTQYF. CDR3 sequence (DNA): TGCAGTGCTAGAGCGAACACAGATACGCAGTATTTT.

In this sample, this clonotype turned up many times. The J gene is TRBJ1-4, the V gene TRBV18; 9 nucleotides match TRBD1. Losses at the gene ends were 3 bases for V and 5 bases for J; bases not matched to a gene: 10. CDR3 size: 17 residues. CDR1 and CDR2 (germline): KGHSH, LQKENI. CDR3: CASSPRPPDRGNEKLFF. The CDR3, as DNA: TGTGCCAGCTCACCTAGACCCCCGGACAGGGGAAATGAAAAACTGTTTTTT.

This clonotype was recorded at least ten times. The chain couples TRBV7-2 to TRBJ2-7, with D hard to call. The CDR3 runs to 15 residues. The germline V gene encodes CDR1 SGHTA and CDR2 FQGNSA. Trimming removed 1 base at V and 2 bases at J, with 12 bases between. The CDR3 region is CASSLVPGEAYEQYF. DNA for the CDR3: TGTGCCAGCAGCTTAGTGCCGGGCGAAGCCTACGAGCAGTACTTC.

In its sample, this clonotype was seen many times. This rearrangement joins TRBV28 to TRBJ2-1; the D gene is possibly TRBD2 (6 bases). The CDR3 has 13 amino acids. Deletions cut 8 bases from V and 1 base from J, with 9 bases between. In germline, CDR1 is MDHEN, CDR2 SYDVKM. CDR3 bases: TGTGCCAGCGGAGGGGCGTCCTACAATGAGCAGTTCTTC. It yields the protein CASGGASYNEQFF.

The table lists this clonotype with many counts. The chain links TRBV28 to TRBJ2-1; the match to TRBD2 covers 10 bases. Germline CDR1 and CDR2: MDHEN and SYDVKM. V lost 5 bases to trimming and J lost 9 bases; unmatched junction nucleotides: 13. The CDR3 runs to 16 residues. DNA for the CDR3: TGTGCCAGCAGTGGGGCTAGCGGGAGAGACAGGGGTGAGCAGTTCTTC. Its translation is CASSGASGRDRGEQFF.

In its sample, this clonotype was seen many times. The J gene is TRBJ2-7, the V gene TRBV28; D might be TRBD2 (6 bases). The CDR3 contains 14 residues. Trimming stripped 5 bases from V and 2 bases from J, with 13 bases between. Germline values: CDR1 MDHEN, CDR2 SYDVKM. The chain's CDR3 is CASSGSGSPYEQYF. In DNA form, the CDR3 reads TGTGCCAGCAGTGGTAGCGGTAGCCCCTACGAGCAGTACTTC.

This clonotype was recorded once. J is TRBJ2-7 and V is TRBV2; D gene uncertain. The end of the DNA fits TRBJ2-1 better, so the J call may be wrong. This CDR3 spans 12 amino acids. Germline V lookup: CDR1 SNHLY, CDR2 FYNNEI. The CDR3 reads CASTRERDEQFF. The CDR3 bases are TGTGCCAGCACCCGCGAACGGGATGAGCAGTTCTTC.

CDR3 bases: TGTGCCAGCAGCCGACAGAGCTCTGGAAACACCATATATTTT. It codes for CASSRQSSGNTIYF. The chain links TRBV5-4 to TRBJ1-3, with a possible D match to TRBD1 (5 bases). Trimming left V 4 bases short and J 0 bases short, with 8 bases between. The CDR3 is made up of 14 amino acids. Germline values: CDR1 SGHNT, CDR2 YYREEE (reference sequence). The full variable domain, in which reference TRBV5-4 and TRBJ1-3 provide the parts outside the CDR3, is ETGVTQSPTHLIKTRGQQVTLRCSSQSGHNTVSWYQQALGQGPQFIFQYYREEENGRGNFPPRFSGLQFPNYSSELNVNALELDDSALYLCASSRQSSGNTIYFGEGSWLTVV.

This clonotype came up a few times. The chain recombines TRBV19 with TRBJ1-1, with 11 bases that match TRBD1. The CDR3 consists of 16 residues. The V gene end was trimmed by 5 bases and the J gene end by 5 bases; junction bases not matched to a gene: 10. Germline CDR1 and CDR2: LNHDA and SQIVND (reference sequence). Written as DNA, the CDR3 is TGTGCCAGTAGTCCCGGGGACAGGGGGGGTTGGACTGAAGCTTTCTTT. The encoded protein is CASSPGDRGGWTEAFF.

This clonotype has ten or more counts. The genes are TRBV18 and TRBJ1-6, with TRBD1 matching over 10 bases. This CDR3 is 14 amino acids long. Germline V CDR1 and CDR2: KGHSH, LQKENI. V was clipped by 6 bases and J by 11 bases; unmatched bases: 7. The CDR3 bases are TGTGCCAGCTCCCCGGGGGACAGGGGTCCACCCCTCCACTTT. Its protein is CASSPGDRGPPLHF.

This clonotype was seen many times. V usage is TRBV20-1 and J usage is TRBJ2-1; TRBD2 matches at 10 bases. The CDR3 is 15 amino acids. The germline gives CDR1 DFQATT, CDR2 SNEGSKA (reference sequence). V was clipped by 6 bases and J by 8 bases; unmatched bases: 13. CDR3 residues: CSAPSSGSGKDEQFF. The CDR3 region has the DNA TGCAGTGCCCCCTCTAGCGGGAGCGGGAAGGATGAGCAGTTCTTC.

At least ten counts were recorded for this clonotype. V gene TRBV6-2 or TRBV6-3 combines with J gene TRBJ2-7, with D hard to call. V was cut by 2 bases and J by 0 bases, with 17 bases left in between. The germline V gene encodes CDR1 MNHEY and CDR2 SVGEGT. The CDR3 runs 17 residues. The CDR3 is CASSYTYYSGNSYEQYF. DNA of the CDR3: TGTGCCAGCAGTTACACGTATTACTCGGGCAACTCCTACGAGCAGTACTTC.

This clonotype was seen many times. The chain combines TRBV6-6 with TRBJ2-1, with TRBD2 matching 8 bases. Losses at the gene ends were 4 bases for V and 9 bases for J; bases not matched to a gene: 8. CDR1 is MNHNY and CDR2 is SVGAGI in the germline V gene (reference sequence). The CDR3 runs to 14 residues. CDR3 residues: CASSLSGSDPEQFF. CDR3 nucleotide sequence: TGTGCCAGCAGTTTGAGCGGGAGTGATCCTGAGCAGTTCTTC.

This clonotype rates as large (0.1 to 1%). The junction shows a germline mismatch at one end, possibly a read error. The V and J genes are TRBV6-6 and TRBJ1-1; 7 positions match TRBD1. The CDR3 has 14 residues. The germline CDR1 and CDR2 sequences are MNHNY and SVGAGI (reference sequence). The CDR3 loop is CASRYWTGNTEAFF. CDR3 in DNA: TGTGCCAGCAGATACTGGACAGGGAACACTGAAGCTTTCTTT.